What follows are 3 T cell receptor beta chains derived from one specimen sequenced in a study of cytomegalovirus exposure and HLA in healthy donors. PCR involved 60 Vbeta and 13 Jbeta primers. The protocol was immunoSEQ multiplex PCR, while the TCRdb copy is restricted to in-frame clones and leaves out a portion. The sample has approximately 120,000 clones, 74% seen once. Sequencing used PBMCs. These receptors were taken from a human donor in good health.

The chain joins TRBV6-1 to TRBJ2-7; 9 bases match TRBD1. The CDR3 covers 13 residues. V was clipped by 5 bases and J by 9 bases; unmatched bases: 8. Germline CDR1 is MNHNS and CDR2 is SASEGT. The CDR3 region is CASSQTGGFGQYF. The CDR3 coding sequence is TGTGCCAGCAGTCAGACAGGGGGATTTGGGCAGTACTTC.

This clone was detected only a few times. This chain connects TRBV9 to TRBJ1-1; perhaps TRBD1 as D (6 bases). The CDR3 extends over 15 amino acids. CDR1 is SGDLS and CDR2 is YYNGEE in the germline V gene. Trimming left V 3 bases short and J 0 bases short, with 12 bases between. The DNA for the CDR3 is TGTGCCAGCAGCGCTGGACAGCTCATGAACACTGAAGCTTTCTTT. Amino acid sequence: CASSAGQLMNTEAFF.

This clone was found once. This chain links TRBV7-6 with TRBJ2-3, with 9 bases fitting TRBD2. The CDR3 length is 16 residues. Trimming at V came to 5 bases and at J to 4 bases, leaving 10 bases not matched to a gene. Germline loops: CDR1 SGHVS, CDR2 FNYEAQ. The CDR3 region is CASSSKGGRASDTQYF. In nucleotides, the CDR3 is TGTGCCAGCAGCAGTAAGGGCGGGAGGGCCTCAGATACGCAGTATTTT.